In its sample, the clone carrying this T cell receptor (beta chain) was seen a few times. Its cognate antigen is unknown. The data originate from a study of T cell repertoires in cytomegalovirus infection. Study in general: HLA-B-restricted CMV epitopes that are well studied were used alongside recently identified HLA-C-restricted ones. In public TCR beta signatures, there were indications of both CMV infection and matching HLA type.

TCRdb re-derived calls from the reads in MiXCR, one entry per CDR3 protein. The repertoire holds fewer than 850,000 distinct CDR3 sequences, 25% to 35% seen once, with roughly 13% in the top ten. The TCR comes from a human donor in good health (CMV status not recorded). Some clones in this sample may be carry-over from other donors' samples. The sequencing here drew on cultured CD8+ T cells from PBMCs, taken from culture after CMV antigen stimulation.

CDR3 nucleotide sequence: TGTGCCAGCAGCTCCAAGTTTAGCAATCAGCCCCAGCATTTT. It specifies CASSSKFSNQPQHF. The chain links TRBV7-9 to TRBJ1-5; no clear D. Germline V gene sequence: CDR1 SEHNR, CDR2 FQNEAQ (reference sequence). CDR3 length equals 14 residues. Trimming left V 4 bases short and J 0 bases short, with 7 bases between.